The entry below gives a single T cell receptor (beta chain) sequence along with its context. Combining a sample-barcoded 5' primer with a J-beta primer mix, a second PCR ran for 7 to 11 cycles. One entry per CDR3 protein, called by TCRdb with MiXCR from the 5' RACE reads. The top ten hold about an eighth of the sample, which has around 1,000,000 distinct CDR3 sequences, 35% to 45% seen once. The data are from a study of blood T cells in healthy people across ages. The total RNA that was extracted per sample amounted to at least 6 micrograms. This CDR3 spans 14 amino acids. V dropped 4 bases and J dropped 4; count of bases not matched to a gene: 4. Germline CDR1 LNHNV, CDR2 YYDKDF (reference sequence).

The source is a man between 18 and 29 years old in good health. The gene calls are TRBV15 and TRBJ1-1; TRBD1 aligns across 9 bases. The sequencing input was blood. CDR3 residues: CATSTSGQGTEAFF. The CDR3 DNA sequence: TGTGCCACCAGCACATCGGGACAGGGCACTGAAGCTTTCTTT.